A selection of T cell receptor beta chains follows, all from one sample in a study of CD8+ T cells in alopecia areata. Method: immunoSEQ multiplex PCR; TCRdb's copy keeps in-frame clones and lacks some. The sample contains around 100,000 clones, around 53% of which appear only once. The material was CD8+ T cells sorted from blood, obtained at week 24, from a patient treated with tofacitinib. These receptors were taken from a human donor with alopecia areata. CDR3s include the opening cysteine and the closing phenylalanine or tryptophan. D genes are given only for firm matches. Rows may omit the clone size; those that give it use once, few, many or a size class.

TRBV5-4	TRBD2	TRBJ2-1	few	TGTGCCAGCAGCCCCGGGACTAGTGAGGTCGATGAGCAGTTCTTC	CASSPGTSEVDEQFF
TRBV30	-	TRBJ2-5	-	TGTGCCTGGAGTGTACCTGGGGACGGAGTGGAGACCCAGTACTTC	CAWSVPGDGVETQYF
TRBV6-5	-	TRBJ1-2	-	TGTGCCAGCAGTGACAGTCCCTATGGCTACACCTTC	CASSDSPYGYTF
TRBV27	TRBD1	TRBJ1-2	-	TGTGCCAGCAGTTTAGGGACAGGGACTGGCTACACCTTC	CASSLGTGTGYTF
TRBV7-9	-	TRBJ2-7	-	TGTGCCAGCAGCTACGTAACCTACGAGCAGTACTTC	CASSYVTYEQYF
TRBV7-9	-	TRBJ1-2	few	TGTGCCAGCAGCTTAGTGCGCCAGGGGTATGGCTACACCTTC	CASSLVRQGYGYTF
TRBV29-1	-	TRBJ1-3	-	TGCAGCGTGGCGACTGGCTCTGGAAACACCATATATTTT	CSVATGSGNTIYF
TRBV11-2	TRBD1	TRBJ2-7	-	TGTGCCAGCGCATCCGGGACAGTCTACGAGCAGTACTTC	CASASGTVYEQYF
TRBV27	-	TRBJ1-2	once	TGTGCCAGCAGTCCAGACCCTTTCTATGGCTACACCTTC	CASSPDPFYGYTF
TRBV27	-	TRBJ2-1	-	TGTGCCAGCAGTTCCCAAGGGGGGAATGAGCAGTTCTTC	CASSSQGGNEQFF
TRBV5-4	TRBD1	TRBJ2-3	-	TGTGCCAGCAGCTGGGACAGGATCACAGATACGCAGTATTTT	CASSWDRITDTQYF
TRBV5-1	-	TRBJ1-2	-	TGCGCCAGCAGCTTGGAGGGGAGCGGCTACACCTTC	CASSLEGSGYTF
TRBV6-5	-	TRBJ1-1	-	TGTGCCAGCAGTTCCGAGGGCCACACTGAAGCTTTCTTT	CASSSEGHTEAFF
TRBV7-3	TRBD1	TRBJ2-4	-	TGTGCCAGCAGCGCAACAGGGGAAGCCAAAAACATTCAGTACTTC	CASSATGEAKNIQYF
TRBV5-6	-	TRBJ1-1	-	TGTGCCAGCAGCTGGGGACGTCTGAACACTGAAGCTTTCTTT	CASSWGRLNTEAFF
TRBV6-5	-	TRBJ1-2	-	TGTGCCAGCAGTTATGCGGAAGGCGATGGCTACACCTTC	CASSYAEGDGYTF
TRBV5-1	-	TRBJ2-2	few	TGCGCCAGCAGCTTGGAGGGCGGGGAGCTGTTTTTT	CASSLEGGELFF
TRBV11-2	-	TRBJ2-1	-	TGTGCCAGCAGTTGGGTGGGGGATGAGCAGTTCTTC	CASSWVGDEQFF
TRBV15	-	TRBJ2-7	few	TGTGCCACCAGCGGGAGCAGAGTAACAACCTACGAGCAGTACTTC	CATSGSRVTTYEQYF
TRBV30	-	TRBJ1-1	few	TGTGCCTGGAGTCACGGGACTGAAGCTTTCTTT	CAWSHGTEAFF
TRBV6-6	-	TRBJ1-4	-	TGTGCCAGCAGTTACGTACAGCCGAATGAAAAACTGTTTTTT	CASSYVQPNEKLFF
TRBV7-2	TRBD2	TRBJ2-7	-	TGTGCCAGCAGCTTACCACTAGCGGGGGGAATATACGAGCAGTACTTC	CASSLPLAGGIYEQYF
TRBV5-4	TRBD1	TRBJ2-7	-	TGTGCCAGCAGCGGGTCCGGGACAGGCAACTACGAGCAGTACTTC	CASSGSGTGNYEQYF
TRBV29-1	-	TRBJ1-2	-	TGCAGCGTTCGGACGGCGCGAGTGGATGGCTACACCTTC	CSVRTARVDGYTF
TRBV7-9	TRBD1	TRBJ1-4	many	TGTGCCAGCAGCTTTCGAGCGGACAGGACGGCGGAAAAACTGTTTTTT	CASSFRADRTAEKLFF
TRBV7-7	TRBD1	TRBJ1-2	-	TGTGCTAGCAGCCTCCGGGACAGGGACCCCCTCTATGGCTACACCTTC	CASSLRDRDPLYGYTF
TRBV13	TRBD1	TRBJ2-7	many	TGTGCCAGCAGCTTATGGGGACAGGGGGCCGTATACGAGCAGTACTTC	CASSLWGQGAVYEQYF
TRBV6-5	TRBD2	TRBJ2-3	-	TGTGCCAGCACGACTAGCCTCACAGATACGCAGTATTTT	CASTTSLTDTQYF
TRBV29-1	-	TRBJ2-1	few	TGCAGCGCCTTCGGGAATGAGCAGTTCTTC	CSAFGNEQFF
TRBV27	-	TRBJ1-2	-	TGTGCCAGCTCGGGAGGGGATTACAACTATGGCTACACCTTC	CASSGGDYNYGYTF
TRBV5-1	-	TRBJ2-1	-	TGCGCCAGCAGCTTGGCCTTTGAGGGGTTGGAAGGCGAGCAGTTCTTC	CASSLAFEGLEGEQFF
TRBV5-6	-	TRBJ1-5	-	TGTGCCAGCAGCAAAGGACCTTACAATCAGCCCCAGCATTTT	CASSKGPYNQPQHF
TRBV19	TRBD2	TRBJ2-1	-	TGTGCCAGTAGTTCCCGGGTAGCGGGGGAGTCGGATGAGCAGTTCTTC	CASSSRVAGESDEQFF
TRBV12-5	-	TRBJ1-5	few	TGTGCTAGTGGCCTCCCCCGGGTTAGCAATCAGCCCCAGCATTTT	CASGLPRVSNQPQHF
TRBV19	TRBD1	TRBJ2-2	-	TGTGCCAGTATCCCACGGGGACAGGGCACCGGGGAGCTGTTTTTT	CASIPRGQGTGELFF
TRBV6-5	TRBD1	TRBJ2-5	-	TGTGCCAGCCAACTCCTGGACAGGTCCGGGGAGACCCAGTACTTC	CASQLLDRSGETQYF
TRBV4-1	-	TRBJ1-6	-	TGCGCCAGCAGCCAAGGATACAGCCCGATCGGTTCACCCCTCCACTTT	CASSQGYSPIGSPLHF
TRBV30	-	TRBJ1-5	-	TGTGCCTGGAGTGCCGGGACCGGGAATCAGCCCCAGCATTTT	CAWSAGTGNQPQHF
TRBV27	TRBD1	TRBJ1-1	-	TGTGCCAGCAGAAACAGGGGTGGTGAAGCTTTCTTT	CASRNRGGEAFF
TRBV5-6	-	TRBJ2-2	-	TGTGCCAGCAGCTTAGGAATGGGCACCGGGGAGCTGTTTTTT	CASSLGMGTGELFF
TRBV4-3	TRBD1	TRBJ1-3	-	TGCGCCAGCAGCCGGTCCAGGGGGGCTGGAAACACCATATATTTT	CASSRSRGAGNTIYF
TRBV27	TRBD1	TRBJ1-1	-	TGTGCCAGCAGCGAATTGTACAGGGGGATCACTGAAGCTTTCTTT	CASSELYRGITEAFF
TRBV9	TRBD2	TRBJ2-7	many	TGTGCCAGCAGCGTAGGCCCTAGCGGGGAATACGAGCAGTACTTC	CASSVGPSGEYEQYF
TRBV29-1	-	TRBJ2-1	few	TGCAGCGTTGAAAGTGAACTCGGCAATGAGCAGTTCTTC	CSVESELGNEQFF
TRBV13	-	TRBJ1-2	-	TGTGCCAGCAGCTTAGGCCCGGGGGAAGCTAACTATGGCTACACCTTC	CASSLGPGEANYGYTF